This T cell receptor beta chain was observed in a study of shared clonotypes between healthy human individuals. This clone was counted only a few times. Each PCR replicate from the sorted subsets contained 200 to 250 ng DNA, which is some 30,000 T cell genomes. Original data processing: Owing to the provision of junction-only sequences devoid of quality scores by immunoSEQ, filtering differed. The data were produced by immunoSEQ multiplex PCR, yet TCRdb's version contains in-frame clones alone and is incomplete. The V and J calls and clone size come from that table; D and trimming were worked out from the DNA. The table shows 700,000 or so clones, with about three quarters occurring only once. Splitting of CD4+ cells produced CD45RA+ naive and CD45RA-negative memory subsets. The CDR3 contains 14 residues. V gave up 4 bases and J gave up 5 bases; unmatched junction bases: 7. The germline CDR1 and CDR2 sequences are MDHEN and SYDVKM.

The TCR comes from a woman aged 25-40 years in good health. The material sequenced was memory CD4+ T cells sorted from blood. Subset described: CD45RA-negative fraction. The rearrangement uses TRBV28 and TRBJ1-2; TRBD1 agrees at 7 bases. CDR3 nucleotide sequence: TGTGCCAGCAGTTCCCCGGGACAGCAATATGGCTACACCTTC. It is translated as CASSSPGQQYGYTF.